This TCR beta chain was sequenced for a study of blood T cell repertoires in COVID-19. Study in general: T cells, B-cell-depleted T cells, or PBMCs supplied cDNA or gDNA.

How the authors handled the data: How many nucleated cells were present was estimated from reference gene primer amplification. This table comes from immunoSEQ multiplex PCR, and its TCRdb copy is limited to in-frame clones, with some not included. D and trimming were read from the DNA, whereas the V and J calls and clone size are those reported in that table. This table has roughly 200,000 clones, approximately 86% appearing once. Participants reported their clinical history, and cohort assignment relied on those reports. Germline V gene sequence: CDR1 MNHEY, CDR2 SMNVEV (reference sequence). The V and J ends lost 3 bases and 5 bases, in that order; junction bases with no gene match: 11. The CDR3 is 17 amino acids.

V is TRBV27 and J is TRBJ1-5; 9 bases agree with TRBD1. The sequenced sample was PBMCs or T cells enriched from blood (not recorded which). The TCR originated in a woman younger than 45 who had been exposed to COVID-19. The CDR3 DNA is TGTGCCAGCAGTTTGCGTTACCGGGACAGGGCGTATCAGCCCCAGCATTTT. Amino acid sequence: CASSLRYRDRAYQPQHF.